Listed here are 5 T cell receptor beta chains from one sample, sequenced in a study of cytomegalovirus exposure and HLA in healthy donors. PCR employed 60 Vbeta and 13 Jbeta primers. Clones were sequenced by immunoSEQ multiplex PCR, and TCRdb holds only the in-frame ones, with some missing. The table has approximately 190,000 clones, approximately 85% seen once. The material sequenced was PBMCs. The source is a woman aged 18-29 years in good health and CMV-seronegative.

CDR3 protein: CASSLGYPPGGGGQPQHF. CDR3 DNA: TGTGCCAGCAGCTTGGGTTATCCCCCAGGGGGAGGTGGACAGCCCCAGCATTTT. The chain is built from TRBV5-6 and TRBJ1-5; 7 bases agree with TRBD1. CDR1 SGHDT and CDR2 YYEEEE come from the germline V gene. V was pared by 0 bases and J by 7 bases, with 16 bases of the junction left unmatched. The CDR3 runs 18 residues.

The chain combines TRBV15 with TRBJ2-1; a weak D match, TRBD2 (6 bases). CDR3 size: 14 residues. Between the trimmed V and J ends, which lost 5 bases and 5 bases, there was a span of 13 bases. Germline V gives CDR1 LNHNV, CDR2 YYDKDF (reference sequence). CDR3 residues: CATSAGRGNNEQFF. CDR3 nucleotides: TGTGCCACCAGCGCCGGACGGGGGAACAATGAGCAGTTCTTC.

This sequence joins TRBV18 and TRBJ1-2; the match to TRBD1 covers 7 bases. From germline, CDR1 is KGHSH and CDR2 LQKENI. Trimming cost V 5 bases and J 3 bases; bases outside gene matches: 3. The CDR3 runs to 13 residues. The CDR3 DNA sequence: TGTGCCAGCTCAGGAGACAGGGACTATGGCTACACCTTC. Protein: CASSGDRDYGYTF.

V usage is TRBV6-5 and J usage is TRBJ2-1; TRBD2 might be the D (6 bases). Germline CDR1 is MNHEY and CDR2 is SVGAGI. The V end was cut by 6 bases, the J end by 7 bases, with 19 bases between. CDR3 length: 15 residues. CDR3: CASSPDGGNRNEQFF. CDR3 nucleotide sequence: TGTGCCAGCAGCCCCGACGGCGGGAATAGAAATGAGCAGTTCTTC.

The chain recombines TRBV5-1 with TRBJ2-2; 16 bases are shared with TRBD2. Germline-derived CDR1 and CDR2 are SGHRS and YFSETQ. The V segment lost 7 bases and the J segment 1 base; nucleotides outside the gene matches: 10. This CDR3 has 19 amino acids. CDR3 amino acids: CASHSFGTSGRGNTGELFF. Written as DNA, the CDR3 is TGCGCCAGCCACAGCTTCGGGACTAGCGGGAGGGGGAACACCGGGGAGCTGTTTTTT.